The 21 T cell receptor beta chains below were found in one sample sequenced in a study of cytomegalovirus exposure and HLA in healthy donors. PCR primers comprised 60 Vbeta and 13 Jbeta primers. TCRdb keeps only in-frame clones here, not all; method: immunoSEQ multiplex PCR. The data contain around 170,000 clones, more than 75% of them singletons. Material: PBMCs. These TCRs come from a woman under 30 in good health and CMV-seronegative.

The rearrangement links TRBV27 to TRBJ2-5; weak D call: TRBD2 (5 bases). The CDR3 consists of 13 residues. Trimming removed 7 bases at V and 4 bases at J, with 13 bases between. CDR1 MNHEY and CDR2 SMNVEV come from the germline V gene (reference sequence). The CDR3 protein is CASTKAGAETQYF. In nucleotides, the CDR3 is TGTGCCAGCACTAAGGCGGGCGCAGAGACCCAGTACTTC.

This clone was counted between two and nine times. The chain recombines TRBV27 with TRBJ2-1; 10 nucleotides agree with TRBD2. Germline V gene lookup returns CDR1 MNHEY and CDR2 SMNVEV (reference sequence). The length of the CDR3 is 17 residues. V shed 1 base and J 0 bases; nucleotides not matched to a gene: 3. CDR3 residues: CASSLLLAGGSYNEQFF. The CDR3 region has the DNA TGTGCCAGCAGTTTATTGTTAGCGGGGGGCTCCTACAATGAGCAGTTCTTC.

The gene calls are TRBV7-9 and TRBJ2-3; D is perhaps TRBD2 (5 bases). This CDR3 has 10 residues. The germline V gene encodes CDR1 SEHNR and CDR2 FQNEAQ (reference sequence). Trimming pared 10 bases from V and 6 bases from J, leaving 8 bases between. The CDR3 loop is CATDLDTQYF. CDR3 DNA sequence: TGTGCCACGGACTTGGATACGCAGTATTTT.

The chain is built from TRBV5-1 and TRBJ2-7; 11 bases are shared with TRBD2. The CDR3 has 18 residues. In germline, CDR1 is SGHRS, CDR2 YFSETQ. Trimming took 1 base from V and 0 from J; bases not matched to a gene: 9. The CDR3 loop is CASSLIITSGGSSYEQYF. The DNA of the CDR3 is TGCGCCAGCAGCTTGATCATAACTAGCGGGGGTAGCTCCTACGAGCAGTACTTC.

A single count supports this clone. The J gene is TRBJ1-2, the V gene TRBV2; 8 nucleotides align to TRBD1. V shed 7 bases, J shed 5 bases, and the junction held 6 bases outside the gene matches. This CDR3 is 13 amino acids long. Germline lookup yields CDR1 SNHLY and CDR2 FYNNEI. CDR3 residues: CASTDRALYGYTF. The CDR3 DNA follows: TGTGCCAGCACGGACAGGGCCCTATATGGCTACACCTTC. Full variable domain (rest looked up from reference TRBV2 and TRBJ1-2): EPEVTQTPSHQVTQMGQEVILRCVPISNHLYFYWYRQILGQKVEFLVSFYNNEISEKSEIFDDQFSVERPDGSNFTLKIRSTKLEDSAMYFCASTDRALYGYTFGSGTRLTVV.

This chain connects TRBV7-9 to TRBJ1-2; 10 bases map to TRBD1. The V gene's germline CDR1 is SEHNR and CDR2 FQNEAQ (reference sequence). The CDR3 contains 16 residues. Trimming removed 6 bases from V and 4 bases from J; junction bases left unmatched: 11. This CDR3 reads CASRLATGGDLYGYTF. The CDR3 DNA reads TGTGCCAGCAGGCTAGCGACAGGGGGCGACCTCTATGGCTACACCTTC.

This clone occurred a few times. The gene calls are TRBV4-2 and TRBJ1-1; D uncertain. CDR3 size: 13 residues. Deletions cut 4 bases from V and 3 bases from J, with 9 bases between. Germline V gene data show CDR1 as LGHNA and CDR2 as YNFKEQ. This chain's CDR3 is CASSPDRDTEAFF. CDR3 bases: TGTGCCAGCAGCCCAGACCGGGACACTGAAGCTTTCTTT.

In regard to this clone: One end of the junction is discordant with germline, which a read error may explain. The rearrangement joins TRBV18 to TRBJ2-3; 11 nucleotides agree with TRBD2. CDR1 and CDR2 from the germline V gene are KGHSH and LQKENI. This CDR3 is built from 16 residues. CDR3 sequence (DNA): TGTGCCACCTCACCCCTAGCGGGGGGTAGCACAGATACGCAGTATTTT. This translates into CATSPLAGGSTDTQYF.

The rearrangement joins TRBV6-6 to TRBJ2-7, with 12 bases lining up with TRBD1. The CDR3 length is 14 residues. V lost 6 bases to trimming and J lost 6 bases; unmatched junction nucleotides: 6. The germline V gene has CDR1 MNHNY and CDR2 SVGAGI (reference sequence). This CDR3 is CASSPRDRGREQYF. The CDR3 DNA reads as TGTGCCAGCAGCCCCCGGGACAGGGGGCGCGAGCAGTACTTC.

This chain links TRBV29-1 with TRBJ2-6, with D maybe TRBD1 (6 bases). CDR1 is SQVTM and CDR2 is ANQGSEA in the germline V gene. V dropped 6 bases and J dropped 4 bases, with 16 bases sitting between them. The CDR3 has 15 amino acids. This CDR3 reads CSVEGENKGANVLTF. The CDR3 DNA reads TGCAGCGTAGAGGGGGAGAATAAAGGGGCCAACGTCCTGACTTTC.

The chain joins TRBV5-1 to TRBJ1-1; 9 nucleotides match TRBD1. Germline V CDR1 and CDR2: SGHRS, YFSETQ. After removal of 4 bases from V and 0 bases from J, the junction contained 7 bases not matched to a gene. This CDR3 has 16 residues. CDR3 sequence reads: CASSPGQGKVNTEAFF. The CDR3 coding sequence is TGCGCCAGCAGCCCCGGACAGGGGAAGGTGAACACTGAAGCTTTCTTT.

CDR3 sequence reads: CASSPGTSGGVADTQYF. The CDR3 region has the DNA TGTGCCAGCAGCCCCGGGACTAGCGGGGGGGTGGCAGATACGCAGTATTTT. V and J are TRBV5-8 and TRBJ2-3; 16 bases map to TRBD2. This CDR3 is built from 17 residues. Trimming cost V 4 bases and J 4 bases; bases outside gene matches: 6. Germline-derived CDR1 and CDR2 are SGHTS and YDEGEE.

The V and J genes are TRBV27 and TRBJ1-2; TRBD1 agrees at 10 bases. Unmatched junction bases numbered 11, after V lost 5 bases and J lost 8 bases. Germline CDR1 is MNHEY and CDR2 is SMNVEV (reference sequence). CDR3 length: 15 amino acids. CDR3 DNA sequence: TGTGCCAGCAGTGACAGCCGACAGGGGGCTCAAGGCTACACCTTC. As protein: CASSDSRQGAQGYTF.

This clone came up once. The chain employs TRBV11-2 and TRBJ2-7; a weak D match, TRBD1 (6 bases). The CDR3 runs 12 residues. V lost 7 bases, J lost 5 bases, and 12 bases lay in between. CDR1 is SGHAT, CDR2 FQNNGV, per germline. CDR3 coding DNA: TGTGCCAGCAATAACAGGGTAAACGAGCAGTACTTC. Its translation is CASNNRVNEQYF.

This chain connects TRBV28 to TRBJ1-2; D is unclear. Trimming cost V 5 bases and J 9 bases, with 22 bases left between them. The CDR3 loop spans 15 amino acids. The germline CDR1 and CDR2 sequences are MDHEN and SYDVKM. The CDR3 coding sequence is TGTGCCAGCAGTCCCCCTTCTAGCCTTGTAGAAAGCTACACCTTC. Translating it yields CASSPPSSLVESYTF.

This CDR3 is CASSDEGTSYNEQFF. CDR3 coding DNA: TGTGCCAGCAGTGATGAGGGGACTAGCTACAATGAGCAGTTCTTC. The J gene is TRBJ2-1, the V gene TRBV6-1; 8 nucleotides match TRBD2. The J segment lost 3 bases and the V segment lost 3 bases, leaving 4 bases of the junction unmatched. The CDR3 loop spans 15 amino acids. Germline V gene lookup returns CDR1 MNHNS and CDR2 SASEGT.

In DNA form, the CDR3 reads TGTGCCACCAGCAGACCATCAGTTACCTATGGCTACACCTTC. This sequence encodes CATSRPSVTYGYTF. The chain combines TRBV15 with TRBJ1-2; D unresolved. The CDR3 extends over 14 amino acids. Germline CDR1 reads LNHNV; CDR2 reads YYDKDF (reference sequence). V was clipped by 2 bases and J by 4 bases, with 11 bases between them.

V gene TRBV5-6 combines with J gene TRBJ2-7; perhaps TRBD1 as D (6 bases). The ends were cut back, 0 bases at V and 7 bases at J, with 8 bases in the middle. This CDR3 is built from 12 residues. CDR1 is SGHDT and CDR2 is YYEEEE in the germline V gene. The CDR3 region is CASSLVQGEQYF. CDR3 sequence (DNA): TGTGCCAGCAGCTTGGTACAGGGAGAGCAGTACTTC.

This sequence joins TRBV11-2 and TRBJ2-7; possibly TRBD1 for D (5 bases). CDR1 and CDR2 from the germline V gene are SGHAT and FQNNGV. The CDR3 contains 16 residues. Trimming took 2 bases from V and 0 from J, leaving 14 bases between them. This chain's CDR3 is CASSLSQGDFSYEQYF. The DNA of the CDR3 is TGTGCCAGCAGCTTATCCCAGGGCGACTTCTCCTACGAGCAGTACTTC.

This clone occurred a few times. The chain joins TRBV29-1 to TRBJ2-5; perhaps TRBD2 as D (5 bases). The CDR3 consists of 15 residues. Germline values: CDR1 SQVTM, CDR2 ANQGSEA. The germline V and J ends were trimmed by 1 base and 3 bases, with 15 bases remaining between them. CDR3 sequence: CSVEAAIGKEETQYF. CDR3 DNA: TGCAGCGTTGAAGCCGCCATCGGGAAGGAAGAGACCCAGTACTTC.

This clone occurred a few times. The rearrangement uses TRBV7-9 and TRBJ1-5; no clear D gene. V lost 5 bases, J lost 6 bases, and 14 bases lay in between. Germline V gene sequence: CDR1 SEHNR, CDR2 FQNEAQ (reference sequence). The CDR3 spans 14 residues. The CDR3 DNA reads as TGTGCCAGCAGCATAAACCCGGGTTCTCAGCCCCAGCATTTT. Translated: CASSINPGSQPQHF.